This T cell receptor (beta chain) was profiled in a study of T cells in Graves' hyperthyroidism and ophthalmopathy. Germline CDR1 is SGHVS and CDR2 is FQNEAQ. The CDR3 contains 15 residues. Trimming pared 7 bases from V and 5 bases from J, leaving 20 bases between. This clonotype was seen at least ten times. Its antigen is not known. Each patient was aged 18 to 65 and had newly diagnosed hyperthyroidism of under 2 months' duration. The TCR beta CDR3 regions underwent amplification using RNA transcripts as the source. The HTBI primer set drove a first-round RT-PCR of the TCR CDR3. TCRdb itself ran the multiplex PCR reads through MiXCR, one entry per CDR3 protein. The sample carries some 620,000 distinct CDR3 sequences, 16% recorded once. General study findings and limits: Median prediction lead before ophthalmopathy onset was around 6.9 months with the model. Separation of ophthalmopathy from stable hyperthyroidism was achieved by a 13 V-J model.

Sample: blood. The receptor's source is a woman in her 30s with Graves' hyperthyroidism. The chain has TRBV7-8 and TRBJ2-5, with D hard to call. The CDR3 region is CASTDRSSPSETQYF. The CDR3, as DNA: TGTGCCAGCACCGACCGGTCAAGCCCTTCCGAGACCCAGTACTTC.